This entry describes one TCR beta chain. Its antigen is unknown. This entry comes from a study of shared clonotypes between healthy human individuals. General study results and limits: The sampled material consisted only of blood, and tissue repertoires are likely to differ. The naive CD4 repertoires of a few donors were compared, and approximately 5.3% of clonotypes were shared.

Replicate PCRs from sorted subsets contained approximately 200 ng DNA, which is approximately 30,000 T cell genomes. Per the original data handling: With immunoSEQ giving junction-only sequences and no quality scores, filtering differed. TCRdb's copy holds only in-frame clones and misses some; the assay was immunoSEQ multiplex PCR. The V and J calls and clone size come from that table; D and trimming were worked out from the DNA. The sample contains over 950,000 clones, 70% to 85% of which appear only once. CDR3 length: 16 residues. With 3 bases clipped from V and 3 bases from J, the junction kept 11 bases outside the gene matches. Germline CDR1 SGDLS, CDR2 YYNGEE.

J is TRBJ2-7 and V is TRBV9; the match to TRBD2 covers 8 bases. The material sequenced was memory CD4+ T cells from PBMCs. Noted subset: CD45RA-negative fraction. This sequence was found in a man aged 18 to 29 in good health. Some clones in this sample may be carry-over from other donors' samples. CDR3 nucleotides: TGTGCCAGCAGCGCCTCTATAGCGGGAACCGACTACGAGCAGTACTTC. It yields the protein CASSASIAGTDYEQYF.